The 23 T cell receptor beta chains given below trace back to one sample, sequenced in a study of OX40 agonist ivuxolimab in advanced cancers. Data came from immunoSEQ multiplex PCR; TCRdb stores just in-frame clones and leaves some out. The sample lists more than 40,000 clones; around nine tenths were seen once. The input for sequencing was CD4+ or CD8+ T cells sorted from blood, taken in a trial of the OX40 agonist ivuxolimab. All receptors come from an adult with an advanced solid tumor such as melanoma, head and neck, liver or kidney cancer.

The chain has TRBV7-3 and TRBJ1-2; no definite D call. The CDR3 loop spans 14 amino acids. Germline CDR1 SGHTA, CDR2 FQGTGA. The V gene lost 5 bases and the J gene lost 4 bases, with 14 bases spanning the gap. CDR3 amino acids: CASSPTTAIYGYTF. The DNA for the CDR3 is TGTGCCAGCAGCCCTACAACAGCCATCTATGGCTACACCTTC.

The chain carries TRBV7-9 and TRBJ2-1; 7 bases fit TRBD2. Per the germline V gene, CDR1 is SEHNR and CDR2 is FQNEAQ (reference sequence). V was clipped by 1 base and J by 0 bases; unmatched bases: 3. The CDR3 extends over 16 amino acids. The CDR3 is CASSLGLADSYNEQFF. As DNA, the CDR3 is TGTGCCAGCAGCTTAGGGCTAGCGGACTCCTACAATGAGCAGTTCTTC.

This CDR3 reads CASSLGPEQETQYF. DNA for the CDR3: TGCGCCAGCAGCTTGGGTCCGGAACAAGAGACCCAGTACTTC. The chain uses TRBV5-1 and TRBJ2-5; D unresolved. Trimming pared 0 bases from V and 2 bases from J, leaving 8 bases between. CDR3 length equals 14 residues. In germline, CDR1 is SGHRS, CDR2 YFSETQ.

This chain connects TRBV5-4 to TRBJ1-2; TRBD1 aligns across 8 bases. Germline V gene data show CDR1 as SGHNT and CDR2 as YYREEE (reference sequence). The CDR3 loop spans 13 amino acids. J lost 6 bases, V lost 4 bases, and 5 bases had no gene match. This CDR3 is CASSADRVNGYTF. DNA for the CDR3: TGTGCCAGCAGCGCGGACAGGGTCAATGGCTACACCTTC.

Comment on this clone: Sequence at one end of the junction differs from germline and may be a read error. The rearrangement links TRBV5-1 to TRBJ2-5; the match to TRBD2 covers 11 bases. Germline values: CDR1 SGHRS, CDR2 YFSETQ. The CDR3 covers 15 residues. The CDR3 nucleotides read TGCGCCAGCAGCCAAGGACTAGCGGGCCAAGAGTCCCAGTACTTC. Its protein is CASSQGLAGQESQYF.

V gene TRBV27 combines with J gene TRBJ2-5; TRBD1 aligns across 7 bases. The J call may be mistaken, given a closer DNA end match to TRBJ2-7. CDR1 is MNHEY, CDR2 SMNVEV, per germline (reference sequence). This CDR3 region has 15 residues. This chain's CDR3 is CASSSSPGQYYEQYF. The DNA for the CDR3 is TGTGCCAGCAGTTCTTCACCGGGACAGTACTACGAGCAGTACTTC.

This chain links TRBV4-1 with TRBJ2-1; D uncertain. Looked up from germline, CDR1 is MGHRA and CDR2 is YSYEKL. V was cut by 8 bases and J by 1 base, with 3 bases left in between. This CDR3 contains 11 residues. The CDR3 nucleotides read TGCGCCAGCGGGTCCTACAATGAGCAGTTCTTC. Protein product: CASGSYNEQFF.

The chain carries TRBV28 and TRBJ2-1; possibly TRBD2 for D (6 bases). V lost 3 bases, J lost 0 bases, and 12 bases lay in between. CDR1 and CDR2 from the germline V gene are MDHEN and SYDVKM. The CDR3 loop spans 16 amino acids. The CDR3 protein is CASSLLAGSSYNEQFF. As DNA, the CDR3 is TGTGCCAGCAGTTTGTTGGCGGGAAGCTCCTACAATGAGCAGTTCTTC.

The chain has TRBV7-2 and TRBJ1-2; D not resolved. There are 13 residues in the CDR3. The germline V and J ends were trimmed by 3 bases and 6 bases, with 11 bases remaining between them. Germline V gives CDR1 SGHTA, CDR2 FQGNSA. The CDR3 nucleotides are TGTGCCAGCAGCTTTACCCAAGGCAATGGCTACACCTTC. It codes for CASSFTQGNGYTF.

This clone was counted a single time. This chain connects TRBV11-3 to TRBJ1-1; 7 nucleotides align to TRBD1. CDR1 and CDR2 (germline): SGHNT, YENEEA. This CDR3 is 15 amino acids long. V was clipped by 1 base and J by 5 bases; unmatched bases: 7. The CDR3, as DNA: TGTGCCAGCAGCTTAGCAGGACAGGTGAGAACTGAAGCTTTCTTT. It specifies CASSLAGQVRTEAFF.

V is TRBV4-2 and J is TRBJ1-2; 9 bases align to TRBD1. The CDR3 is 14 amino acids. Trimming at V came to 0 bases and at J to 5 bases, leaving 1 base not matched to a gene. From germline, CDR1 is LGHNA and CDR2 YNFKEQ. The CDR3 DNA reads TGTGCCAGCAGCCAAGAAGGACAGGGGTATGGCTACACCTTC. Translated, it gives CASSQEGQGYGYTF.

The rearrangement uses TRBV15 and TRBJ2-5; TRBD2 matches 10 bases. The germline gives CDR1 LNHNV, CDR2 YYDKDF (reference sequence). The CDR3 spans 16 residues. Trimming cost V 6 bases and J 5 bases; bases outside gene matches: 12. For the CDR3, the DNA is TGTGCCACCAGTTTGAGGCTAGCGGGAGTAGGGGAGACCCAGTACTTC. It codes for CATSLRLAGVGETQYF. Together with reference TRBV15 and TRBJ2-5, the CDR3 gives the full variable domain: DAMVIQNPRYQVTQFGKPVTLSCSQTLNHNVMYWYQQKSSQAPKLLFHYYDKDFNNEADTPDNFQSRRPNTSFCFLDIRSPGLGDTAMYLCATSLRLAGVGETQYFGPGTRLLVL.

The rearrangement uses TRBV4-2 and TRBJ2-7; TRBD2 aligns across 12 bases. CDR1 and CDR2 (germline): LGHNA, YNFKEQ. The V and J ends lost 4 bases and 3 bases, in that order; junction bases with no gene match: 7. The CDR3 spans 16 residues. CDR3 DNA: TGTGCCAGCAGCCCCAATCGACTAGCGGGAGACTACGAGCAGTACTTC. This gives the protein CASSPNRLAGDYEQYF.

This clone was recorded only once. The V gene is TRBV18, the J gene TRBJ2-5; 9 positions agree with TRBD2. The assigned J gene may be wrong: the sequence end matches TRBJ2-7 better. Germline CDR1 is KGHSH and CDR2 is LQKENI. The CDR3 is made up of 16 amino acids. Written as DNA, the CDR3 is TGTGCCAGCTCACCCACCTCCGGGACTAGCAGGTACGAGCAGTACTTC. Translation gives CASSPTSGTSRYEQYF.

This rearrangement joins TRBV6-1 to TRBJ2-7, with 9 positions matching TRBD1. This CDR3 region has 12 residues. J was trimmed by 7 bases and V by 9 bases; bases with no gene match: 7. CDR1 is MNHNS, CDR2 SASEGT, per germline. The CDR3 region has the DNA TGTGCCAGTGACAGGGGGACGAGGGAGCAGTACTTC. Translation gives CASDRGTREQYF.

The CDR3 coding sequence is TGTGCCAGCTCACCATTCGGCAGGGGAAGCAATCAGCCCCAGCATTTT. Its protein is CASSPFGRGSNQPQHF. The rearrangement uses TRBV18 and TRBJ1-5; D is possibly TRBD1 (6 bases). The ends were cut back, 2 bases at V and 1 base at J, with 12 bases in the middle. The CDR3 has 16 residues. Germline V gene data show CDR1 as KGHSH and CDR2 as LQKENI.

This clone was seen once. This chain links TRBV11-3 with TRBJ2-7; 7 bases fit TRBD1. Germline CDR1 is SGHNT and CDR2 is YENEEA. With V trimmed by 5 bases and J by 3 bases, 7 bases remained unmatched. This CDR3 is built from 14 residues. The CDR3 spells CASSPDREFYEQYF. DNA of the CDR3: TGTGCCAGCAGCCCAGACAGGGAGTTCTACGAGCAGTACTTC.

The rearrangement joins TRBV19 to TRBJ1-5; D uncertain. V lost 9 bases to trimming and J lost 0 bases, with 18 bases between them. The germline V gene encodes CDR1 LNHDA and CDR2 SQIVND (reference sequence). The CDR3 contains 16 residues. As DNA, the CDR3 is TGTGCCAGCCAAAAAGAAGGAGTTTATAGCAATCAGCCCCAGCATTTT. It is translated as CASQKEGVYSNQPQHF.

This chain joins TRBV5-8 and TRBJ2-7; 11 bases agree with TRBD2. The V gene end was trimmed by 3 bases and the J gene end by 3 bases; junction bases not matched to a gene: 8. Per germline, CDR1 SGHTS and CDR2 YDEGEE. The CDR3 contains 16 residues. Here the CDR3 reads CASSSPTSGSFYEQYF. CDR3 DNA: TGTGCCAGCAGCTCCCCCACTAGCGGGAGCTTCTACGAGCAGTACTTC.

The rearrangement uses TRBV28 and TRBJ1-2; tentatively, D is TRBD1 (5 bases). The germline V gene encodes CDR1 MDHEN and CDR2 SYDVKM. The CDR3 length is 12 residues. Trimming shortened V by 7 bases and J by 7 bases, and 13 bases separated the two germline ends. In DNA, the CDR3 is TGTGCCAGCACCTTGGGACCTTCTGGCTACACCTTC. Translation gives CASTLGPSGYTF.

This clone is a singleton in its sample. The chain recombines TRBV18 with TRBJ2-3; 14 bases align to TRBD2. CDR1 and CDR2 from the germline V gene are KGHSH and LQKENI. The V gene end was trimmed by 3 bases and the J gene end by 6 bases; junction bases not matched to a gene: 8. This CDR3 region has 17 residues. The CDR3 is CASSPGTSGGPGDTQYF. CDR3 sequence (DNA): TGTGCCAGCTCACCTGGGACTAGCGGGGGCCCTGGGGATACGCAGTATTTT.

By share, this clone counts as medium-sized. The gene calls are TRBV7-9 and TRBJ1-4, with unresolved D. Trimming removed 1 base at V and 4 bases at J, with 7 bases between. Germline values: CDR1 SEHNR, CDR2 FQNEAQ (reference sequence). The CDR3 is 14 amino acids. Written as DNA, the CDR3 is TGTGCCAGCAGCTTAGGAGTGGGTAATGAAAAACTGTTTTTT. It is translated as CASSLGVGNEKLFF. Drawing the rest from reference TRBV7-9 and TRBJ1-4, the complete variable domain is DTGVSQNPRHKITKRGQNVTFRCDPISEHNRLYWYRQTLGQGPEFLTYFQNEAQLEKSRLLSDRFSAERPKGSFSTLEIQRTEQGDSAMYLCASSLGVGNEKLFFGSGTQLSVL.

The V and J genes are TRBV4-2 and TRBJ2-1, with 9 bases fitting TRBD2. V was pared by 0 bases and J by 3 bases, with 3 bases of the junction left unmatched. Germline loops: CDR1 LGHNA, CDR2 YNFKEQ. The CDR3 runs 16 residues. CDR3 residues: CASSQEILAGYNEQFF. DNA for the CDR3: TGTGCCAGCAGCCAAGAGATACTAGCGGGCTACAATGAGCAGTTCTTC.